One sample yielded the 16 T cell receptor beta chains listed below, sequenced in a study of early T cells in non-severe SARS-CoV-2 infection. TCRdb re-called the 5' RACE reads through MiXCR, storing one row per CDR3 protein. This table has some 71,000 distinct CDR3 sequences, roughly 10% appearing once. Specimen: whole blood, collected at baseline. The receptors derive from an adult who was a healthcare worker with PCR-confirmed SARS-CoV-2 infection or an uninfected control (not recorded which).

Many counts were recorded for this clonotype. J is TRBJ1-1 and V is TRBV28, with D hard to call. V dropped 3 bases and J dropped 1 base, with 15 bases sitting between them. The CDR3 covers 16 residues. From germline, CDR1 is MDHEN and CDR2 SYDVKM. In DNA form, the CDR3 reads TGTGCCAGCAGTTTGGAGGTAGTGAGCTGGAACACTGAAGCTTTCTTT. It specifies CASSLEVVSWNTEAFF. The full variable domain, with the rest looked up from reference TRBV28 and TRBJ1-1, is DVKVTQSSRYLVKRTGEKVFLECVQDMDHENMFWYRQDPGLGLRLIYFSYDVKMKEKGDIPEGYSVSREKKERFSLILESASTNQTSMYLCASSLEVVSWNTEAFFGQGTRLTVV.

This clonotype has more than one count but fewer than ten. The rearrangement links TRBV28 to TRBJ2-7; 7 positions agree with TRBD1. The CDR3 covers 14 residues. CDR1 and CDR2 (germline): MDHEN, SYDVKM. Germline trimming cut 6 bases from V and 2 bases from J; bases unmatched to any gene: 7. The CDR3 protein is CASRQGTETYEQYF. CDR3 nucleotide sequence: TGTGCCAGCAGGCAGGGGACAGAGACCTACGAGCAGTACTTC.

This clonotype was seen a few times. The chain is built from TRBV5-1 and TRBJ2-3, with 11 nucleotides matching TRBD2. The V segment lost 4 bases and the J segment 4 bases; nucleotides outside the gene matches: 8. The CDR3 loop spans 16 amino acids. Germline V gives CDR1 SGHRS, CDR2 YFSETQ. CDR3 coding DNA: TGCGCCAGCAGCCCGTTACTAGCGGGAGTGGCAGATACGCAGTATTTT. It is translated as CASSPLLAGVADTQYF. Using reference TRBV5-1 and TRBJ2-3 for the parts outside the CDR3, the full variable domain is KAGVTQTPRYLIKTRGQQVTLSCSPISGHRSVSWYQQTPGQGLQFLFEYFSETQRNKGNFPGRFSGRQFSNSRSEMNVSTLELGDSALYLCASSPLLAGVADTQYFGPGTRLTVL.

This clonotype was picked up many times. The DNA of the CDR3 is TGTGCCAGCGTGCGTGGGGCTAGCACAGATACGCAGTATTTT. Translated: CASVRGASTDTQYF. The chain uses TRBV18 and TRBJ2-3; possibly TRBD1 for D (5 bases). Trimming took off 8 bases at V and 0 bases at J, with 12 bases between the two ends. The CDR3 has 14 residues. Germline V gene sequence: CDR1 KGHSH, CDR2 LQKENI.

This clonotype was seen many times. V gene TRBV12-3 or TRBV12-4 combines with J gene TRBJ2-1; 8 bases fit TRBD1. V shed 6 bases and J 7 bases; nucleotides not matched to a gene: 11. There are 15 residues in the CDR3. The CDR3 loop is CASSSPDRVVNEQFF. The CDR3 DNA is TGTGCCAGCAGCTCGCCGGACAGGGTGGTAAATGAGCAGTTCTTC.

This clonotype was counted ten times or more. The chain recombines TRBV3-1 with TRBJ2-7, with D tentatively TRBD2 (5 bases). V shed 0 bases and J shed 6 bases, with 15 bases lying between them. From germline, CDR1 is LGHDT and CDR2 YNNKEL (reference sequence). This CDR3 region has 15 residues. The CDR3 DNA reads TGTGCCAGCAGCCAAGAACTAGTGTCTCCTCGCGAGCAGTACTTC. Translating gives CASSQELVSPREQYF.

This clonotype was detected ten times or more. The chain recombines TRBV12-3 or TRBV12-4 with TRBJ2-7; D gene unclear. The CDR3 extends over 14 amino acids. Between the trimmed V and J ends, which lost 3 bases and 2 bases, there was a span of 11 bases. CDR3 sequence: CASSLVGGTYEQYF. CDR3 DNA sequence: TGTGCCAGCAGTTTGGTAGGCGGAACCTACGAGCAGTACTTC.

The table lists this clonotype with many counts. The V and J genes are TRBV18 and TRBJ2-5; D assignment may be TRBD1 or TRBD2 (5 bases each). Germline CDR1 reads KGHSH; CDR2 reads LQKENI. The V and J ends lost 3 bases and 0 bases respectively, with 8 bases between them. CDR3 size: 14 residues. CDR3 region: CASSPPGHQETQYF. DNA for the CDR3: TGTGCCAGCTCACCTCCGGGGCACCAAGAGACCCAGTACTTC. Looking up the rest from reference TRBV18 and TRBJ2-5 gives the full variable domain: NAGVMQNPRHLVRRRGQEARLRCSPMKGHSHVYWYRQLPEEGLKFMVYLQKENIIDESGMPKERFSAEFPKEGPSILRIQQVVRGDSAAYFCASSPPGHQETQYFGPGTRLLVL.

This clonotype turned up a few times. The genes are TRBV5-6 and TRBJ1-2; no clear D. V lost 4 bases and J 1 base, leaving 8 bases between the germline ends. Germline lookup yields CDR1 SGHDT and CDR2 YYEEEE. The CDR3 consists of 13 residues. The CDR3 sequence is CASSPGDNYGYTF. Written as DNA, the CDR3 is TGTGCCAGCAGCCCCGGCGATAACTATGGCTACACCTTC.

This clonotype was counted many times. This rearrangement joins TRBV29-1 to TRBJ2-2, with no clear D. This CDR3 has 15 amino acids. V lost 6 bases and J lost 1, with 15 bases in between. The germline V gene encodes CDR1 SQVTM and CDR2 ANQGSEA. This CDR3 reads CSVSVGQQNTGELFF. In DNA, the CDR3 is TGCAGCGTGTCGGTAGGTCAGCAGAACACCGGGGAGCTGTTTTTT.

This clonotype was detected a few times. V gene TRBV7-3 combines with J gene TRBJ2-3; 7 bases agree with TRBD2. Losses at the gene ends were 1 base for V and 3 bases for J; bases not matched to a gene: 4. Germline lookup yields CDR1 SGHTA and CDR2 FQGTGA. CDR3 size: 15 residues. CDR3 region: CASSLIASGTDTQYF. DNA of the CDR3: TGTGCCAGCAGCTTAATCGCTAGCGGTACAGATACGCAGTATTTT.

This chain connects TRBV11-1 to TRBJ2-1; TRBD2 agrees at 10 bases. Germline lookup yields CDR1 SGHAT and CDR2 FQDESV (reference sequence). The length of the CDR3 is 16 residues. Trimming at V came to 3 bases and at J to 6 bases, leaving 8 bases not matched to a gene. In DNA, the CDR3 is TGTGCCAGCAGCTTCGGAGGACTAGCGGAAATCAATGAGCAGTTCTTC. Translation gives CASSFGGLAEINEQFF.

This clonotype was recorded a few times. The chain carries TRBV7-3 and TRBJ2-3, with D possibly being TRBD2 (5 bases). The CDR3 sequence is 15 residues long. Trimming left V 0 bases short and J 6 bases short, with 13 bases between. Germline CDR1 is SGHTA and CDR2 is FQGTGA. In DNA, the CDR3 is TGTGCCAGCAGCTTAACGAGCCTAGCTAGGGATACGCAGTATTTT. The encoded protein is CASSLTSLARDTQYF.

This clonotype has a count of ten or more. The rearrangement joins TRBV28 to TRBJ2-1; D perhaps matches TRBD2 (5 bases). Germline V gene lookup returns CDR1 MDHEN and CDR2 SYDVKM. The CDR3 has 14 amino acids. The germline V and J ends were trimmed by 6 bases and 4 bases, with 13 bases remaining between them. This CDR3 reads CASSSPPGYNEQFF. The CDR3, as DNA: TGTGCCAGCAGCTCCCCTCCGGGGTACAATGAGCAGTTCTTC.

This clonotype was counted many times. The chain joins TRBV29-1 to TRBJ2-3, with 11 bases that match TRBD2. V was pared by 4 bases and J by 10 bases, with 13 bases of the junction left unmatched. Germline values: CDR1 SQVTM, CDR2 ANQGSEA. This CDR3 contains 15 residues. CDR3 sequence: CSVVTVAGGPGPQYF. The CDR3 DNA sequence: TGCAGCGTTGTGACGGTAGCGGGAGGGCCCGGTCCGCAGTATTTT.

This chain connects TRBV5-1 to TRBJ2-3; possible D gene TRBD1, 5 bases. CDR3 size: 15 residues. Germline CDR1 reads SGHRS; CDR2 reads YFSETQ. Trimming removed 0 bases from V and 9 bases from J, with 17 bases in between. CDR3 sequence: CASSLDQWGVGTQYF. For the CDR3, the DNA is TGCGCCAGCAGCTTGGATCAGTGGGGCGTTGGGACGCAGTATTTT.